This T cell receptor (beta chain) was found in a study of blood T cells in healthy people across ages. Primed by a sample-barcoded 5' primer and a J-beta primer mix, a second PCR proceeded for 7 to 11 cycles. Each cDNA was tagged by a template-switch adaptor containing 12 random nucleotides. From the 5' RACE reads, TCRdb called clonotypes with MiXCR, one entry per CDR3 protein. The table records about 730,000 distinct CDR3 sequences, around 40% of them present only once. On this clonotype itself: Its antigen is unknown.

Per the germline V gene, CDR1 is SEHNR and CDR2 is FQNEAQ (reference sequence). The CDR3 length is 13 residues. V shed 5 bases and J shed 9 bases, with 14 bases lying between them. General study findings and limits: Unsorted PBMC input precluded a conclusive naive versus antigen-experienced comparison. Samples with more naive T cells showed higher observed beta diversity.

Sequencing input: blood. The chain uses TRBV7-9 and TRBJ2-1; D may be TRBD1 (5 bases). The clonotype comes from a woman aged 60 to 75 in good health. This CDR3 is CASSRIQVTEQFF. CDR3 sequence (DNA): TGTGCCAGCAGCCGAATACAGGTCACTGAGCAGTTCTTC. Based on the CDR3 plus reference TRBV7-9 and TRBJ2-1, the full variable domain is DTGVSQNPRHKITKRGQNVTFRCDPISEHNRLYWYRQTLGQGPEFLTYFQNEAQLEKSRLLSDRFSAERPKGSFSTLEIQRTEQGDSAMYLCASSRIQVTEQFFGPGTRLTVL.